Presented here are 30 T cell receptor beta chains from one specimen sequenced in a study of cytomegalovirus exposure and HLA in healthy donors. PCR used 60 Vbeta primers and 13 Jbeta primers. TCRdb's table, derived via immunoSEQ multiplex PCR, lists solely in-frame clones and lacks some. The sample carries roughly 150,000 clones, roughly 10% recorded once. Sequenced: PBMCs. The receptors stem from a male donor in good health and CMV-seronegative.

The CDR3 DNA reads TGTGCCAGCAGCTTAGTGGGACAGGTTAATGAAAAACTGTTTTTT. Translating gives CASSLVGQVNEKLFF. The chain is built from TRBV7-6 and TRBJ1-4, with 8 bases fitting TRBD1. V lost 1 base to trimming and J lost 4 bases; unmatched junction nucleotides: 2. This CDR3 is built from 15 residues. Germline V CDR1 and CDR2: SGHVS, FNYEAQ.

This clone was detected a few times. The J gene is TRBJ2-5, the V gene TRBV6-5; TRBD1 matches at 9 bases. CDR1 is MNHEY and CDR2 is SVGAGI in the germline V gene. With 3 bases clipped from V and 5 bases from J, the junction kept 7 bases outside the gene matches. The CDR3 contains 15 residues. CDR3 sequence reads: CASSYGWTGDETQYF. DNA for the CDR3: TGTGCCAGCAGTTATGGCTGGACAGGGGATGAGACCCAGTACTTC.

The chain's CDR3 is CASRPGQGGNTIYF. In nucleotides, the CDR3 is TGTGCCAGCAGGCCAGGACAGGGTGGAAACACCATATATTTT. The chain links TRBV5-6 to TRBJ1-3, with TRBD1 matching over 8 bases. Germline-derived CDR1 and CDR2 are SGHDT and YYEEEE. V lost 5 bases to trimming and J lost 3 bases; unmatched junction nucleotides: 4. This CDR3 contains 14 residues.

This sequence joins TRBV5-1 and TRBJ2-7; D might be TRBD1 (6 bases). V gave up 2 bases and J gave up 3 bases, with 18 bases separating them. The CDR3 is 16 amino acids. CDR1 is SGHRS, CDR2 YFSETQ, per germline. The CDR3 is CASSFGGPQGFYEQYF. The DNA for the CDR3 is TGCGCCAGCAGCTTTGGGGGCCCCCAAGGATTCTACGAGCAGTACTTC.

This clone appeared a few times. This chain connects TRBV4-3 to TRBJ2-3; 7 bases agree with TRBD1. Trimming at V came to 5 bases and at J to 2 bases, leaving 10 bases not matched to a gene. This CDR3 has 16 amino acids. In germline, CDR1 is LGHNA, CDR2 YSLEER. The CDR3 DNA is TGCGCCAGCAGCACTCTCAGGGGACAGACCACAGATACGCAGTATTTT. Protein sequence: CASSTLRGQTTDTQYF.

This clone was counted between two and nine times. The chain links TRBV19 to TRBJ2-7; D is perhaps TRBD1 (6 bases). V was shortened by 3 bases and J by 2 bases, with 8 bases between the two germline ends. The CDR3 length is 13 residues. The germline gives CDR1 LNHDA, CDR2 SQIVND (reference sequence). CDR3 in DNA: TGTGCCAGTAGTATGACAGGACCCTACGAGCAGTACTTC. This codes for CASSMTGPYEQYF.

The chain employs TRBV5-1 and TRBJ2-7, with 10 bases lining up with TRBD2. V shed 7 bases and J 1 base; nucleotides not matched to a gene: 11. Per the germline V gene, CDR1 is SGHRS and CDR2 is YFSETQ. CDR3 length: 16 residues. The DNA for the CDR3 is TGCGCCAGCGATTATAAGACTAGCGGGCGTTCCTACGAGCAGTACTTC. This sequence encodes CASDYKTSGRSYEQYF.

CDR3 sequence: CASSPERRASTDTQYF. CDR3 sequence (DNA): TGTGCCAGCAGTCCCGAGAGGCGGGCGTCCACAGATACGCAGTATTTT. The gene calls are TRBV9 and TRBJ2-3, with D possibly TRBD2 on 5 matching bases. This CDR3 region has 16 residues. Between the trimmed V and J ends, which lost 5 bases and 2 bases, there was a span of 18 bases. Germline V gene lookup returns CDR1 SGDLS and CDR2 YYNGEE.

This rearrangement joins TRBV27 to TRBJ1-2, with D possibly TRBD1 on 6 matching bases. The CDR3 contains 13 residues. CDR1 is MNHEY and CDR2 is SMNVEV in the germline V gene (reference sequence). Trimming removed 0 bases from V and 7 bases from J, with 9 bases in between. The CDR3 DNA reads TGTGCCAGCAGTTTATCGTTGGGGGCTGGCTACACCTTC. It yields the protein CASSLSLGAGYTF.

The J gene is TRBJ1-6, the V gene TRBV9; TRBD1 might be the D (5 bases). CDR3 size: 14 residues. Germline V gene sequence: CDR1 SGDLS, CDR2 YYNGEE. Trimming removed 3 bases at V and 6 bases at J, with 10 bases between. DNA for the CDR3: TGTGCCAGCAGCGCCCAGGGATTTAATTCACCCCTCCACTTT. Encoded protein: CASSAQGFNSPLHF.

The chain employs TRBV4-3 and TRBJ2-7; weak D call: TRBD2 (6 bases). V lost 1 base and J lost 2, with 15 bases in between. CDR1 LGHNA and CDR2 YSLEER come from the germline V gene. The CDR3 sequence is 16 residues long. The CDR3 protein is CASSQAPGTGAYEQYF. The DNA of the CDR3 is TGCGCCAGCAGCCAAGCCCCCGGGACGGGAGCCTACGAGCAGTACTTC.

For this clone: Different DNA sequences within this sample yield the same CDR3. The chain recombines TRBV7-2 with TRBJ2-7; TRBD2 agrees at 11 bases. Germline CDR1 is SGHTA and CDR2 is FQGNSA. This CDR3 is built from 15 residues. Germline trimming cut 6 bases from V and 1 base from J; bases unmatched to any gene: 5. The CDR3 DNA is TGTGCCAGCAGGCCGGGACTAGCGGCGTCCTACGAGCAGTACTTC. This encodes CASRPGLAASYEQYF.

This rearrangement joins TRBV9 to TRBJ1-1, with a possible D match to TRBD1 (6 bases). Looked up from germline, CDR1 is SGDLS and CDR2 is YYNGEE. V lost 3 bases and J 5 bases, leaving 20 bases between the germline ends. The CDR3 contains 16 residues. CDR3 sequence reads: CASSEAGWGRNTEAFF. CDR3 DNA: TGTGCCAGCAGCGAGGCGGGTTGGGGGCGAAATACTGAAGCTTTCTTT.

The gene calls are TRBV10-2 and TRBJ1-3; D possibly corresponds to TRBD1 (5 bases). The germline CDR1 and CDR2 sequences are WSHSY and SAAADI. V lost 10 bases, J lost 0 bases, and 19 bases lay in between. The CDR3 totals 16 residues. CDR3 bases: TGCGCCACCAAACTAATGGACACCACCTCTGGAAACACCATATATTTT. Protein sequence: CATKLMDTTSGNTIYF.

This clone was observed a few times. The chain carries TRBV5-1 and TRBJ2-1; 10 bases align to TRBD2. With 4 bases clipped from V and 1 base from J, the junction kept 5 bases outside the gene matches. Germline-derived CDR1 and CDR2 are SGHRS and YFSETQ. CDR3 length: 16 residues. CDR3 residues: CASSSGGAPSYNEQFF. The CDR3, as DNA: TGCGCCAGCAGCAGCGGGGGGGCTCCATCCTACAATGAGCAGTTCTTC.

The chain couples TRBV28 to TRBJ2-3; D is unclear. This CDR3 comprises 14 residues. Trimming stripped 3 bases from V and 2 bases from J, with 9 bases between. Germline CDR1 and CDR2: MDHEN and SYDVKM. Here the CDR3 reads CASSLGSDTDTQYF. CDR3 DNA sequence: TGTGCCAGCAGTTTGGGCAGTGACACAGATACGCAGTATTTT. Looking up the rest from reference TRBV28 and TRBJ2-3 gives the full variable domain: DVKVTQSSRYLVKRTGEKVFLECVQDMDHENMFWYRQDPGLGLRLIYFSYDVKMKEKGDIPEGYSVSREKKERFSLILESASTNQTSMYLCASSLGSDTDTQYFGPGTRLTVL.

This clone was seen a few times. The rearrangement joins TRBV7-2 to TRBJ2-5, with TRBD2 matching 11 bases. This CDR3 spans 15 amino acids. Germline-derived CDR1 and CDR2 are SGHTA and FQGNSA. With V trimmed by 1 base and J by 5 bases, 3 bases remained unmatched. The CDR3 DNA is TGTGCCAGCAGCTTAGATAGCGGGAGGGGGGAGACCCAGTACTTC. It codes for CASSLDSGRGETQYF.

In its sample, this clone was seen a few times. The J gene is TRBJ1-5, the V gene TRBV19, with TRBD1 identical over 10 bases. This CDR3 has 14 residues. The germline V gene encodes CDR1 LNHDA and CDR2 SQIVND (reference sequence). The junction had 4 bases not matched to a gene; V was cut back by 5 bases and J by 6 bases. DNA of the CDR3: TGTGCCAGTAGTGACGACAGGGGGCCTCAGCCCCAGCATTTT. Residues: CASSDDRGPQPQHF.

The V and J genes are TRBV7-9 and TRBJ2-5; the match to TRBD2 covers 7 bases. In germline, CDR1 is SEHNR, CDR2 FQNEAQ (reference sequence). This CDR3 has 15 amino acids. V lost 3 bases and J lost 5; bases outside the gene matches: 9. The CDR3 protein is CASSFFGGSAETQYF. CDR3 sequence (DNA): TGTGCCAGCAGCTTTTTTGGCGGGAGCGCGGAGACCCAGTACTTC. Looking up the rest from reference TRBV7-9 and TRBJ2-5 gives the full variable domain: DTGVSQNPRHKITKRGQNVTFRCDPISEHNRLYWYRQTLGQGPEFLTYFQNEAQLEKSRLLSDRFSAERPKGSFSTLEIQRTEQGDSAMYLCASSFFGGSAETQYFGPGTRLLVL.

The chain has TRBV27 and TRBJ1-6; tentatively, D is TRBD1 (6 bases). This CDR3 spans 16 amino acids. Looked up from germline, CDR1 is MNHEY and CDR2 is SMNVEV (reference sequence). Trimming shortened V by 5 bases and J by 4 bases, and 15 bases separated the two germline ends. Written as DNA, the CDR3 is TGTGCCAGCAGTACAGGGTGGGACCCTTATAATTCACCCCTCCACTTT. Its translation: CASSTGWDPYNSPLHF.

The genes are TRBV6-1 and TRBJ1-5, with 7 positions matching TRBD1. Trimming took 6 bases from V and 5 from J; bases not matched to a gene: 7. This CDR3 region has 14 residues. Germline CDR1 reads MNHNS; CDR2 reads SASEGT. The CDR3 loop reads CASSSDREDQPQHF. CDR3 bases: TGTGCCAGCAGCAGCGACAGGGAAGATCAGCCCCAGCATTTT.

The chain is built from TRBV29-1 and TRBJ2-7; D perhaps matches TRBD2 (6 bases). V was cut by 6 bases and J by 3 bases, with 12 bases left in between. This CDR3 is 12 amino acids long. The germline V gene encodes CDR1 SQVTM and CDR2 ANQGSEA. The CDR3 region is CSVTGTYYEQYF. CDR3 in DNA: TGCAGCGTGACCGGGACTTACTACGAGCAGTACTTC.

J is TRBJ2-1 and V is TRBV29-1, with unresolved D. The ends were cut back, 6 bases at V and 3 bases at J, with 15 bases in the middle. The length of the CDR3 is 14 residues. Germline CDR1 and CDR2: SQVTM and ANQGSEA. CDR3 DNA sequence: TGCAGCGTGGCGACACCCCAAGTCTACAATGAGCAGTTCTTC. This translates into CSVATPQVYNEQFF.

The J gene is TRBJ2-7, the V gene TRBV15, with 8 bases that match TRBD1. The length of the CDR3 is 16 residues. The junction had 7 bases not matched to a gene; V was cut back by 0 bases and J by 3 bases. From germline, CDR1 is LNHNV and CDR2 YYDKDF (reference sequence). CDR3 coding DNA: TGTGCCACCAGCAGAGATAAGGCAGGGGGCCTCTACGAGCAGTACTTC. Translating gives CATSRDKAGGLYEQYF.

This clone was detected a few times. The genes are TRBV27 and TRBJ2-7; 9 nucleotides match TRBD2. The ends lost 5 bases at V and 3 bases at J; junction bases unmatched: 11. The germline V gene has CDR1 MNHEY and CDR2 SMNVEV (reference sequence). This CDR3 spans 16 amino acids. CDR3: CASSQPRTSVIYEQYF. The CDR3 DNA is TGTGCCAGCAGTCAACCGAGGACTAGCGTTATCTACGAGCAGTACTTC.

This rearrangement joins TRBV1 to TRBJ2-1; the table's D gene call, TRBD2, was not cross checked with the DNA. TRBV1 is shown as a pseudogene. This CDR3 is built from 16 residues. The CDR3 DNA sequence: TGCACCAGCAGCCTCAAATACGGGAGGCCCTACAATGAGCAGTTCTTC. Translated, it gives CTSSLKYGRPYNEQFF.

This clone was picked up a small number of times. This sequence joins TRBV18 and TRBJ1-3; D gene ambiguous. The germline V gene has CDR1 KGHSH and CDR2 LQKENI. Deletions cut 3 bases from V and 0 bases from J, with 9 bases between. The CDR3 is made up of 15 amino acids. The CDR3 coding sequence is TGTGCCAGCTCACCGAACGGTATCTCTGGAAACACCATATATTTT. Its protein is CASSPNGISGNTIYF.

V is TRBV10-2 and J is TRBJ1-6; 8 bases are a match to TRBD1. The CDR3 is made up of 14 amino acids. V shed 3 bases and J 18 bases; nucleotides not matched to a gene: 13. Per germline, CDR1 WSHSY and CDR2 SAAADI. This CDR3 is CASSDAGPGGSAHF. The CDR3 bases are TGCGCCAGCAGTGACGCCGGGCCAGGGGGCAGCGCCCACTTT.

This clone was counted a few times. Here the CDR3 reads CASSLYPTGHNSPLHF. CDR3 DNA sequence: TGTGCCAGCAGCTTATATCCGACAGGACATAATTCACCCCTCCACTTT. V is TRBV13 and J is TRBJ1-6; tentative D call: TRBD1 (6 bases). The CDR3 spans 16 residues. V gave up 2 bases and J gave up 5 bases, with 13 bases separating them. Germline lookup yields CDR1 PRHDT and CDR2 FYEKMQ (reference sequence).

This clone was observed a few times. The CDR3 sequence is CASSRPPRAGQAQETQYF. DNA for the CDR3: TGTGCCAGCAGCCGACCACCTCGAGCGGGACAGGCACAAGAGACCCAGTACTTC. The gene calls are TRBV28 and TRBJ2-5, with D perhaps TRBD1 (8 bases). Per germline, CDR1 MDHEN and CDR2 SYDVKM. The V gene lost 6 bases and the J gene lost 2 bases, with 25 bases spanning the gap. The CDR3 spans 18 residues.